This is a list of T cell receptor beta chains from one sample in a study of OX40 agonist ivuxolimab in advanced cancers. Here immunoSEQ multiplex PCR was the method, and the copy in TCRdb shows in-frame clones only, minus some. The sample records tens of thousands of clones, 91% being singletons. The sample here was CD4+ or CD8+ T cells sorted from blood, taken in a trial of the OX40 agonist ivuxolimab. The receptors come from an adult with an advanced solid tumor such as melanoma, head and neck, liver or kidney cancer. The CDR3 runs from the conserved cysteine through the conserved F or W. The order of the fields is J gene, clone size, V gene, CDR3 length, D gene, CDR3 protein, CDR3 DNA. D genes are given only for firm matches. Some rows have no size entry. The others give once, few or many, or a class for an expanded clone.

>TRBJ2-3|NA|TRBV19|16|TRBD2
CASRTSGVGFTDTQYF
TGTGCCAGCCGGACTAGCGGGGTGGGATTCACAGATACGCAGTATTTT
>TRBJ2-6|NA|TRBV5-1|16|NA
CASSFTVVSGANVLTF
TGCGCCAGCAGCTTCACGGTAGTCTCTGGGGCCAACGTCCTGACTTTC
>TRBJ2-1|NA|TRBV14|15|NA
CASMAGGATYNEQFF
TGTGCCAGCATGGCCGGAGGTGCCACCTACAATGAGCAGTTCTTC
>TRBJ2-5|NA|TRBV7-9|15|NA
CASSLGVSGQETQYF
TGTGCCAGCAGCTTAGGGGTTAGCGGCCAAGAGACCCAGTACTTC
>TRBJ2-7|NA|TRBV6-1|13|TRBD1
CATAGTGVYEQYF
TGTGCCACCGCCGGGACAGGGGTCTACGAGCAGTACTTC
>TRBJ2-4|once|TRBV28|16|TRBD1
CASRNRQGARKNIQYF
TGTGCCAGCAGAAATCGACAGGGGGCGCGGAAAAACATTCAGTACTTC
>TRBJ2-7|NA|TRBV15|16|NA
CATSEIEMGKFYEQYF
TGTGCCACCAGTGAAATAGAGATGGGAAAATTCTACGAGCAGTACTTC
>TRBJ2-5|once|TRBV5-6|13|NA
CASSSPGRETQYF
TGTGCCAGCAGCTCCCCGGGGAGGGAGACCCAGTACTTC
>TRBJ2-3|NA|TRBV9|12|NA
CASSAGLGTQYF
TGTGCCAGCAGCGCCGGGCTGGGTACGCAGTATTTT
>TRBJ1-1|NA|TRBV27|16|TRBD1
CASRPFYRGSHTEAFF
TGTGCCAGCAGACCCTTTTACAGGGGAAGTCACACTGAAGCTTTCTTT
>TRBJ2-3|NA|TRBV2|17|TRBD2
CASSDLPSGIRTDTQYF
TGTGCCAGCAGTGATTTACCTAGCGGGATTCGCACAGATACGCAGTATTTT
>TRBJ2-1|NA|TRBV29-1|17|TRBD2
CSVEDPAQRGTYNEQFF
TGCAGCGTTGAAGATCCGGCCCAGCGGGGCACCTACAATGAGCAGTTCTTC
>TRBJ1-2|NA|TRBV27|13|TRBD1
CASSSGQGGGYTF
TGTGCCAGCAGTTCAGGACAGGGAGGTGGCTACACCTTC
>TRBJ2-3|NA|TRBV7-2|14|NA
CASSFDGTGDTQYF
TGTGCCAGCAGCTTCGACGGTACGGGGGATACGCAGTATTTT
>TRBJ1-1|NA|TRBV21-1|13|NA
CASSKGPAPEAFF
TGTGCCAGCAGCAAAGGGCCAGCCCCTGAAGCTTTCTTT
>TRBJ2-3|NA|TRBV11-2|15|NA
CASSLAGLSTDTQYF
TGTGCCAGCAGCTTAGCGGGGCTAAGCACAGATACGCAGTATTTT
>TRBJ1-6|NA|TRBV27|16|TRBD1
CASSFRGGQHNSPLHF
TGTGCCAGCAGTTTCCGTGGGGGACAGCATAATTCACCCCTCCACTTT
>TRBJ2-5|NA|TRBV10-3|15|NA
CAISEGQPSQETQYF
TGTGCCATCAGTGAGGGGCAGCCATCCCAAGAGACCCAGTACTTC
>TRBJ2-7|medium-sized|TRBV2|19|TRBD2
CASSEALSTSGGHSYEQYF
TGTGCCAGCAGTGAAGCGCTTTCGACTAGCGGGGGCCACTCCTACGAGCAGTACTTC
>TRBJ2-5|NA|TRBV2|14|TRBD2
CASSETSGGRTQYF
TGTGCCAGCAGTGAAACTAGCGGGGGACGTACCCAGTACTTC
>TRBJ2-1|NA|TRBV11-3|15|TRBD2
CASSFQAGDYNEQFF
TGTGCCAGCAGCTTTCAGGCGGGGGACTACAATGAGCAGTTCTTC
>TRBJ2-1|NA|TRBV5-1|15|TRBD2
CASSMVLAGGNEQFF
TGCGCCAGCAGCATGGTCCTAGCGGGAGGGAATGAGCAGTTCTTC
>TRBJ2-3|NA|TRBV18|19|TRBD1
CASSPLPVTGAKDTDTQYF
TGTGCCAGCTCACCACTGCCCGTCACAGGGGCGAAAGACACAGATACGCAGTATTTT
>TRBJ1-4|NA|TRBV9|14|TRBD1
CASSGGTGDEKLFF
TGTGCCAGCAGCGGCGGGACAGGGGATGAAAAACTGTTTTTT
>TRBJ1-2|NA|TRBV7-9|16|NA
CASSLGGQQQNYGYTF
TGTGCCAGCAGCTTAGGAGGACAGCAGCAAAACTATGGCTACACCTTC
>TRBJ2-1|NA|TRBV2|18|TRBD2
CASSEISSGSFSYNEQFF
TGTGCCAGCAGTGAAATTTCTAGCGGGTCCTTCTCCTACAATGAGCAGTTCTTC
>TRBJ1-6|NA|TRBV27|12|NA
CASGQYNSPLHF
TGTGCCAGCGGACAGTATAATTCACCCCTCCACTTT
>TRBJ1-4|NA|TRBV5-1|16|NA
CASSLFTGANNEKLFF
TGCGCCAGCAGCCTCTTTACAGGTGCCAATAATGAAAAACTGTTTTTT
>TRBJ1-2|NA|TRBV10-3|13|NA
CATRQREDYGYTF
TGTGCCACCCGACAGCGGGAGGACTATGGCTACACCTTC
>TRBJ1-6|few|TRBV6-6|13|TRBD1
CANRDRHNSPLHF
TGTGCCAACCGGGACAGACATAATTCACCCCTCCACTTT
>TRBJ2-7|NA|TRBV7-8|18|TRBD2
CASSLPLRLAGPTYEQYF
TGTGCCAGCAGCCTACCCCTGAGGCTAGCGGGACCAACCTACGAGCAGTACTTC
>TRBJ2-2|NA|TRBV19|16|NA
CASSILSRENTGELFF
TGTGCCAGTAGTATTTTAAGCCGGGAGAACACCGGGGAGCTGTTTTTT
>TRBJ1-1|NA|TRBV5-4|14|NA
CASSLTGLNTEAFF
TGTGCCAGCAGCTTGACAGGACTGAACACTGAAGCTTTCTTT
>TRBJ2-7|NA|TRBV5-1|15|TRBD2
CASSYGLAVEYEQYF
TGCGCCAGCAGCTATGGACTAGCGGTCGAATACGAGCAGTACTTC
>TRBJ2-5|NA|TRBV28|15|NA
CASSLLGGGRETQYF
TGTGCCAGCAGTTTACTAGGGGGTGGGAGGGAGACCCAGTACTTC
>TRBJ2-7|NA|TRBV6-6|14|NA
CASRDAGISYEQYF
TGTGCCAGCAGGGATGCGGGGATCTCCTACGAGCAGTACTTC
>TRBJ2-3|few|TRBV7-9|19|NA
CASSGVRADQRGSTDTQYF
TGTGCCAGCAGCGGCGTCCGGGCGGATCAAAGGGGTAGCACAGATACGCAGTATTTT
>TRBJ1-3|NA|TRBV7-8|14|NA
CASSLRGSGNTIYF
TGTGCCAGCAGCTTAAGGGGGTCTGGAAACACCATATATTTT
>TRBJ2-7|NA|TRBV7-9|15|NA
CASSWDAWMHYEQYF
TGTGCCAGCAGCTGGGACGCCTGGATGCACTACGAGCAGTACTTC
>TRBJ1-3|NA|TRBV7-2|15|NA
CASSRPRYSGNTIYF
TGTGCCAGCAGTCGGCCCCGATACTCTGGAAACACCATATATTTT
>TRBJ1-2|NA|TRBV7-2|14|NA
CASSVTGVLYGYTF
TGTGCCAGCAGCGTTACCGGGGTACTCTATGGCTACACCTTC
>TRBJ2-3|NA|TRBV28|19|TRBD1
CASSDTPGTGGTGTDTQYF
TGTGCCAGCAGTGACACCCCCGGGACAGGGGGGACGGGCACAGATACGCAGTATTTT
>TRBJ2-7|NA|TRBV2|15|NA
CASSPTGTTDYEQYF
TGTGCCAGCAGTCCGACCGGGACCACAGACTACGAGCAGTACTTC